These 10 T cell receptor beta chains came from one sample sequenced in a study of cytomegalovirus exposure and HLA in healthy donors. In the PCR, 60 Vbeta and 13 Jbeta primers were used. Profiled with immunoSEQ multiplex PCR; TCRdb holds only in-frame clones, not every one. The top ten hold roughly 1.2% of the sample, which has 90,000 to 140,000 clones, about 78% seen once. The sequenced sample was PBMCs. Source of these receptors: a man younger than 40 in good health and CMV-seronegative.

The V gene is TRBV7-2, the J gene TRBJ2-1, with D possibly being TRBD1 (6 bases). The CDR3 totals 15 residues. Germline V gene lookup returns CDR1 SGHTA and CDR2 FQGNSA. V was pared by 2 bases and J by 8 bases, with 16 bases between. The CDR3 is CASSLLWGRVYEQFF. The CDR3 nucleotides are TGTGCCAGCAGCTTATTGTGGGGGCGCGTCTATGAGCAGTTCTTC.

This clone was counted once. This chain uses TRBV19 with TRBJ2-1, with TRBD2 matching 11 bases. Germline CDR1 reads LNHDA; CDR2 reads SQIVND (reference sequence). Trimming took 5 bases from V and 4 from J; bases not matched to a gene: 7. This CDR3 has 16 amino acids. In DNA form, the CDR3 reads TGTGCCAGTAGTGACATAGCGGGGGGGTCGTACAATGAGCAGTTCTTC. Its translation: CASSDIAGGSYNEQFF.

V usage is TRBV11-2 and J usage is TRBJ1-3; D unclear. Germline-derived CDR1 and CDR2 are SGHAT and FQNNGV. The CDR3 runs 17 residues. The V end lost 0 bases, the J end lost 0 bases, and 12 bases lay between the germline ends. CDR3 in amino acids: CASSLDREPRSGNTIYF. Written as DNA, the CDR3 is TGTGCCAGCAGCTTAGACCGCGAGCCCCGCTCTGGAAACACCATATATTTT.

This chain uses TRBV9 with TRBJ2-3; TRBD2 matches at 7 bases. Unmatched junction bases numbered 4, after V lost 0 bases and J lost 3 bases. Germline V gene sequence: CDR1 SGDLS, CDR2 YYNGEE. CDR3 length equals 15 residues. In DNA, the CDR3 is TGTGCCAGCAGCGTAGGCGGGAGTATTACAGATACGCAGTATTTT. Translation gives CASSVGGSITDTQYF.

The CDR3 protein is CASTPAGTDTQYF. The CDR3 region has the DNA TGTGCCAGCACCCCCGCAGGCACAGATACGCAGTATTTT. The rearrangement uses TRBV7-6 and TRBJ2-3, with D uncertain. This CDR3 has 13 amino acids. Trimming took 7 bases from V and 1 from J, leaving 9 bases between them. Looked up from germline, CDR1 is SGHVS and CDR2 is FNYEAQ.

This rearrangement joins TRBV1 to TRBJ2-2; TRBD1 was called by the table and not checked on the DNA. TRBV1 corresponds to a pseudogene. The CDR3 loop spans 17 amino acids. The CDR3 reads CTSSQDLGQGPTGELFF. CDR3 sequence (DNA): TGCACCAGCAGCCAAGATTTAGGGCAGGGGCCCACCGGGGAGCTGTTTTTT.

The chain links TRBV11-2 to TRBJ2-2, with 7 positions matching TRBD1. The CDR3 runs to 14 residues. The germline CDR1 and CDR2 sequences are SGHAT and FQNNGV. Trimming took 7 bases from V and 7 from J; bases not matched to a gene: 9. This CDR3 is CASTMGQGVGELFF. CDR3 sequence (DNA): TGTGCCAGCACCATGGGGCAGGGGGTCGGGGAGCTGTTTTTT. Complete variable domain (other parts from reference TRBV11-2 and TRBJ2-2): EAGVAQSPRYKIIEKRQSVAFWCNPISGHATLYWYQQILGQGPKLLIQFQNNGVVDDSQLPKDRFSAERLKGVDSTLKIQPAKLEDSAVYLCASTMGQGVGELFFGEGSRLTVL.

This clone was recorded a few times. The rearrangement links TRBV5-1 to TRBJ2-2, with 8 bases that match TRBD1. Germline values: CDR1 SGHRS, CDR2 YFSETQ. J was trimmed by 0 bases and V by 3 bases; bases with no gene match: 1. The CDR3 contains 15 residues. CDR3 region: CASSSQGANTGELFF. CDR3 bases: TGCGCCAGCAGCTCACAGGGGGCGAACACCGGGGAGCTGTTTTTT.

This chain joins TRBV14 and TRBJ2-1; D is possibly TRBD2 (6 bases). The CDR3 extends over 16 amino acids. Germline lookup yields CDR1 SGHDN and CDR2 FVKESK. V was clipped by 5 bases and J by 10 bases, with 24 bases between them. The CDR3 region is CASSALPGGGIFEQFF. The DNA for the CDR3 is TGTGCCAGCAGCGCCCTCCCGGGTGGGGGGATTTTCGAGCAGTTCTTC. Together with reference TRBV14 and TRBJ2-1, the CDR3 gives the full variable domain: EAGVTQFPSHSVIEKGQTVTLRCDPISGHDNLYWYRRVMGKEIKFLLHFVKESKQDESGMPNNRFLAERTGGTYSTLKVQPAELEDSGVYFCASSALPGGGIFEQFFGPGTRLTVL.

This clone was seen only once. The CDR3 DNA reads as TGTGCCAGCAGTGAAGATCCGCGGTTGAACACTGAAGCTTTCTTT. This gives the protein CASSEDPRLNTEAFF. The chain employs TRBV6-1 and TRBJ1-1, with D hard to call. Trimming removed 1 base at V and 0 bases at J, with 9 bases between. The germline V gene encodes CDR1 MNHNS and CDR2 SASEGT. The CDR3 contains 15 residues.